Only a few counts were recorded for the clone carrying this TCR beta chain. No antigen is known for it. This specimen comes from a study of T-cell memory formation after mild COVID-19. About the study: The two donors had largely donor-specific TCR clusters.

Study-level results: Mainly CM and EM harbored the contracting CD4+ clones; mainly EMRA harbored the CD8+ ones. Certain responding clones were present in pre-infection memory, suggesting participation of cross-reactive memory.

From the 5' RACE reads, TCRdb called clonotypes with MiXCR, one entry per CDR3 protein. This repertoire shows 100,000 to 120,000 distinct CDR3 sequences, roughly 19% found once; its top ten account for approximately 5.1%. The CDR3 length is 12 residues. Trimming stripped 4 bases from V and 6 bases from J, with 8 bases between. The sequence was collected from a man younger than 30 who had mild COVID-19 (a few samples of this study predate the infection). Cell type and time point are not known. The sequenced material came from PBMCs or a T cell subset sorted from them (not recorded which). This rearrangement joins TRBV12-3 or TRBV12-4 to TRBJ2-3; D call uncertain. The CDR3 nucleotides read TGTGCCAGCAGTTCGGAAAGGGATACGCAGTATTTT. Translated: CASSSERDTQYF.